This T cell receptor (beta chain) is from a study of blood T cell repertoires in COVID-19. Looking at the study overall: T cells, B-cell-depleted T cells, or PBMCs provided the cDNA or gDNA that served as material.

CDR3 length: 15 amino acids. The V end was cut by 4 bases, the J end by 2 bases, with 15 bases between. Germline assignment: CDR1 SGHDT and CDR2 YYEEEE. Per the original methods: Reference gene primer amplification gave estimated nucleated cell counts. The method was immunoSEQ multiplex PCR; TCRdb's version includes in-frame clones alone and lacks a portion of them. From that table come the V and J calls and clone size; the DNA was used to work out D and trimming. The profile shows about 250,000 clones, around 88% of them singletons. This rearrangement joins TRBV5-6 to TRBJ1-1; tentative D call: TRBD1 (6 bases). This TCR was sampled from a man between 40 and 49 years old with active or convalescent COVID-19. The sequencing sample was made of peripheral blood. The CDR3 here is CASSRWTASNTEAFF. The CDR3 DNA reads TGTGCCAGCAGCCGATGGACAGCGTCCAACACTGAAGCTTTCTTT.